Shown below are 5 T cell receptor beta chains from a single sample sequenced in a study of T cells in Graves' hyperthyroidism and ophthalmopathy (dated by TCRdb to between 2018 and 2021). Receptor libraries were prepared by multiplex PCR. The instrument was an Illumina HiSeq 2000. Amplification of TCR beta CDR3 regions was carried out from RNA transcripts. A first-round RT-PCR of the TCR CDR3 used the HTBI primer set with the Qiagen OneStep RT-PCR kit. Clones were called with MiXCR by TCRdb after fastp trimmed the public reads at Q25, and only in-frame beta chains were retained. Entries that share a CDR3 protein sequence are merged under the most common genes and DNA. The sample has 500,000 to 600,000 distinct CDR3 sequences on record, under 60% of them singletons. The ten largest clones capture more than 7.5% of the sample. The sequencing input was peripheral blood or thyroid tissue (not recorded which). All receptors come from a young woman with Graves' hyperthyroidism.

About this clonotype: A much larger clonotype is one base distant, so this may be a read error. The V and J genes are TRBV4-1 and TRBJ1-4; weak D call: TRBD1 (5 bases). The length of the CDR3 is 15 residues. Looked up from germline, CDR1 is MGHRA and CDR2 is YSYEKL. The V end lost 3 bases, the J end lost 2 bases, and 10 bases lay between the germline ends. Here the CDR3 DNA reads TGCGCCAGCAGCCAGGGGCATCAGACTAATGAAAAACTGTTTTTT. Amino acids: CASSQGHQTNEKLFF.

This clonotype was counted only a few times. The chain uses TRBV7-9 and TRBJ2-1, with D hard to call. Germline CDR1 is SEHNR and CDR2 is FQNEAQ (reference sequence). The CDR3 has 11 residues. V was trimmed by 3 bases and J by 15 bases, leaving 12 bases between them. CDR3 DNA: TGTGCCAGCAGCTTCTCGGAGCAAACGTTCTTC. Its protein product is CASSFSEQTFF.

V is TRBV2 and J is TRBJ2-7, with unresolved D. Germline V gene data show CDR1 as SNHLY and CDR2 as FYNNEI. This CDR3 spans 10 amino acids. Trimming took off 7 bases at V and 7 bases at J, with 8 bases between the two ends. The CDR3 sequence: CASNLGEQYF. CDR3 coding DNA: TGTGCCAGCAACCTAGGAGAGCAGTACTTC.

This clonotype was counted at least ten times. The chain employs TRBV5-6 and TRBJ1-2; tentative D call: TRBD1 (6 bases). The V end lost 0 bases, the J end lost 6 bases, and 12 bases lay between the germline ends. Germline values: CDR1 SGHDT, CDR2 YYEEEE. CDR3 length equals 14 residues. CDR3 sequence (DNA): TGTGCCAGCAGCTTGGATCTGGGGGCCGATGGCTACACCTTC. Translation: CASSLDLGADGYTF.

J is TRBJ2-2 and V is TRBV6-2 or TRBV6-3; D possibly corresponds to TRBD2 (6 bases). This CDR3 comprises 17 residues. The ends were cut back, 2 bases at V and 3 bases at J, with 16 bases in the middle. CDR1 MNHEY and CDR2 SVGEGT come from the germline V gene. Here the CDR3 DNA reads TGTGCCAGCAGTTACGACATTAAACTAGCTTACACCGGGGAGCTGTTTTTT. Encoded protein: CASSYDIKLAYTGELFF.